This TCR beta chain derives from a study of T cell responses to AZD1222 COVID-19 vaccine. Study-wide points: Spike-specific TCRs gained breadth and depth after people received two AZD1222 doses. Researchers took repertoire samples only after the peak T cell response had come.

Second-dose schedules of about 4 or about 12 weeks were combined. Using immunoSEQ multiplex PCR, the repertoire was profiled, and TCRdb retains in-frame clones only, with some absent. The sample contains about 130,000 clones, roughly 88% of which appear only once. Germline assignment: CDR1 SGHRS and CDR2 YFSETQ. J gave up 0 bases and V 3 bases, and 0 bases lay outside the gene matches. The CDR3 has 14 residues. In regard to this clone: Its antigen is not known.

The sample was peripheral blood, taken 28 days after the second AZD1222 dose. The receptor was isolated from an adult who received the AZD1222 COVID-19 vaccine. V is TRBV5-1 and J is TRBJ1-1, with TRBD1 matching 9 bases. The DNA for the CDR3 is TGCGCCAGCAGCTGGACAGGGGTGAACACTGAAGCTTTCTTT. Translated: CASSWTGVNTEAFF.